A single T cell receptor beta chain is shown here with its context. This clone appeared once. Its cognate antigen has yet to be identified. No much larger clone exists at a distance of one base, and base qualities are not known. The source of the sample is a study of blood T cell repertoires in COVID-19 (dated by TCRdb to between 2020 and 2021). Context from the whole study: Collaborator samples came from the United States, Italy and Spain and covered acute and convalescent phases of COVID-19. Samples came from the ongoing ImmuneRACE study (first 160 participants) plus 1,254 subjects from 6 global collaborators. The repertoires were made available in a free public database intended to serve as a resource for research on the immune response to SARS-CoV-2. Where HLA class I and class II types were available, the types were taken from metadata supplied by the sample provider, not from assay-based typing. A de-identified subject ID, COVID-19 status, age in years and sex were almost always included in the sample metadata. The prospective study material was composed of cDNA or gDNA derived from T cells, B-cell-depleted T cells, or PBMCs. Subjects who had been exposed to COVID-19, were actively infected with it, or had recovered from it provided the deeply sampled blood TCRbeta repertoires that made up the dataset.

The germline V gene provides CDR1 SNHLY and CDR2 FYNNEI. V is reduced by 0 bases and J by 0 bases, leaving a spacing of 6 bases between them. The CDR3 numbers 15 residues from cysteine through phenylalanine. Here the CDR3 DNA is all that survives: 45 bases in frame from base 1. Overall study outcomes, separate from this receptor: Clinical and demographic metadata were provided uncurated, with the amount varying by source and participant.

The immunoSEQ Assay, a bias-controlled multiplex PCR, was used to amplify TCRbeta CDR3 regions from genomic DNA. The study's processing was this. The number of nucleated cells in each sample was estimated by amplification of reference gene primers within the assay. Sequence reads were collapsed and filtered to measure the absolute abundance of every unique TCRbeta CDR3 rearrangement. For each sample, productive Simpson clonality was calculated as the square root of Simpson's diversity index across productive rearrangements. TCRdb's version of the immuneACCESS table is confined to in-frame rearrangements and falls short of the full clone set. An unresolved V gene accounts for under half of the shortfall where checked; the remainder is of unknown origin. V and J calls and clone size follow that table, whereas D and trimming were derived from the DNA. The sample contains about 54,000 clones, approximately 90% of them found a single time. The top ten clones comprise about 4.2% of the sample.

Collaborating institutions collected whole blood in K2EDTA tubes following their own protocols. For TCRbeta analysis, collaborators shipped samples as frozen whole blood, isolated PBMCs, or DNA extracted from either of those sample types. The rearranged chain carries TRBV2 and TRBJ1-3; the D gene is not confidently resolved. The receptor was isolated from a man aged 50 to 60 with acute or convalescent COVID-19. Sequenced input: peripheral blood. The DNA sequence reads TGTGCCAGCAGTGAAGCGCCCGGCTCTGGAAACACCATATATTTT. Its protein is CASSEAPGSGNTIYF.